This T cell receptor (beta chain) comes out of a study of a mutant IDH1 vaccine in newly diagnosed glioma. Study context: Earlier care involved radiotherapy, temozolomide, or both, and the majority received both.

V was trimmed by 2 bases and J by 0 bases, leaving 10 bases between them. The CDR3 totals 16 residues. Germline CDR1 and CDR2: MDHEN and SYDVKM. A note on this clone: Its cognate antigen is unknown.

Libraries were prepared by immunoSEQ multiplex PCR; TCRdb keeps only in-frame clonotypes and omits some of them. The sample contains about 43,000 clones, about four fifths of which appear only once. Regarding time point: week 23, last vaccination. A 20-mer mutant IDH1 peptide at 300 ug was injected subcutaneously with topical imiquimod. The chain couples TRBV28 to TRBJ1-4; D remains unclear. Sequences were derived from PBMCs, sampled from a glioma patient whose treatment included an IDH1 peptide vaccine. The receptor comes from a woman younger than 30 with glioma. Some clones in this sample may be carry-over from other donors' samples. The CDR3 DNA sequence: TGTGCCAGCAGTTTAGGGCAGTCCGCAACTAATGAAAAACTGTTTTTT. Translated, it gives CASSLGQSATNEKLFF.